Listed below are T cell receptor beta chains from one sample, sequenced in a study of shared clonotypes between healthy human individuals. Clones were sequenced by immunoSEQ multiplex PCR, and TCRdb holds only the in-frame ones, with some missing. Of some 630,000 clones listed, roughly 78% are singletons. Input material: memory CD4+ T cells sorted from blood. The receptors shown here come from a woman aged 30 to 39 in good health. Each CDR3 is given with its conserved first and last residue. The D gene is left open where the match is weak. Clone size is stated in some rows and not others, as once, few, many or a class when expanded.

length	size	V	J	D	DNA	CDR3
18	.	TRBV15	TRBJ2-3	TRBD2	TGTGCCACCAGCAGAGTAGGGGGTAGCGGGAGGCCCACAGATACGCAGTATTTT	CATSRVGGSGRPTDTQYF
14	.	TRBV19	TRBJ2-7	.	TGTGCCAGTAGTATGCCGGGAACGTCCTACGAGCAGTACTTC	CASSMPGTSYEQYF
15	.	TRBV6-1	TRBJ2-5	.	TGTGCCAGCAGTGAAGCATCCTCAGTTCGAGAGACCCAGTACTTC	CASSEASSVRETQYF
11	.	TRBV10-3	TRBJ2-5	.	TGTGCCATCAGAGAGGGGGAGACCCAGTACTTC	CAIREGETQYF
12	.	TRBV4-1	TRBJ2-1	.	TGCGCCAGCAGCCAAGTCCAGTATGAGCAGTTCTTC	CASSQVQYEQFF
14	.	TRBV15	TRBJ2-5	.	TGTGCCACCAGCAGAAATGCCCGCCGAGAGACCCAGTACTTC	CATSRNARRETQYF
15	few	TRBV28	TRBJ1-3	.	TGTGCCAGCAAGGGATGGGACAACTATGGAAACACCATATATTTT	CASKGWDNYGNTIYF
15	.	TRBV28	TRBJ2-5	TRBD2	TGTGCCAGCAGTTCCCCCCGGGCTAGCGGGAGGCACCAGTACTTC	CASSSPRASGRHQYF
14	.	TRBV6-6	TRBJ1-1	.	TGTGCCAGCAGTTACACAACAGCGAACACTGAAGCTTTCTTT	CASSYTTANTEAFF
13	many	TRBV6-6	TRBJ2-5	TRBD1	TGTGCCAGCAGTCTCACAGGGGATGGGACCCAGTACTTC	CASSLTGDGTQYF
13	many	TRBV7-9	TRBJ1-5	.	TGTGCCAGCAGCTTAGATGCTCTCAAGCCCCAGCATTTT	CASSLDALKPQHF
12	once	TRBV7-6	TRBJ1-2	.	TGTGCCAGCAGCTTACAGGGCTATGGCTACACCTTC	CASSLQGYGYTF
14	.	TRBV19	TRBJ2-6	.	TGTGCCAGTAGTATAGCCTCTGGGGCCAACGTCCTGACTTTC	CASSIASGANVLTF
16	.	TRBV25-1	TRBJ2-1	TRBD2	TGTGCCAGCAGTGAATGGGGGCTAGCGGGTGCAGAAGAGCAGTTCTTC	CASSEWGLAGAEEQFF
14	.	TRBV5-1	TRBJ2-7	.	TGCGCCAGCAGCTTGGGGACAGAATCCTACGAGCAGTACTTC	CASSLGTESYEQYF
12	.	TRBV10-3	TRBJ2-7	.	TGTGCCATCAGCGGTACCCGAAGCGAGCAGTACTTC	CAISGTRSEQYF
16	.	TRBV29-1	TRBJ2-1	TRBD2	TGCAGTGCTGAGGATCCGGGTCGCGGGAGAGGCTATGAGCAGTTCTTC	CSAEDPGRGRGYEQFF
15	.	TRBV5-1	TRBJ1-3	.	TGCGCCAGCAGCTTGGAGGGAAACTCTGGAAACACCATATATTTT	CASSLEGNSGNTIYF
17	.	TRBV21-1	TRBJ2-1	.	TGTGCCAGCAGCAAACGTGCAGCCGGAGACTCCTACAATGAGCAGTTCTTC	CASSKRAAGDSYNEQFF
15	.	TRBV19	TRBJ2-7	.	TGTGCCAGTAGTATTCTGCGGGACGGAAAGTACGAGCAGTACTTC	CASSILRDGKYEQYF
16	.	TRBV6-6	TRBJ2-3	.	TGTGCCAGCAGTTACCGCAGCGGGCTAAGCACAGATACGCAGTATTTT	CASSYRSGLSTDTQYF